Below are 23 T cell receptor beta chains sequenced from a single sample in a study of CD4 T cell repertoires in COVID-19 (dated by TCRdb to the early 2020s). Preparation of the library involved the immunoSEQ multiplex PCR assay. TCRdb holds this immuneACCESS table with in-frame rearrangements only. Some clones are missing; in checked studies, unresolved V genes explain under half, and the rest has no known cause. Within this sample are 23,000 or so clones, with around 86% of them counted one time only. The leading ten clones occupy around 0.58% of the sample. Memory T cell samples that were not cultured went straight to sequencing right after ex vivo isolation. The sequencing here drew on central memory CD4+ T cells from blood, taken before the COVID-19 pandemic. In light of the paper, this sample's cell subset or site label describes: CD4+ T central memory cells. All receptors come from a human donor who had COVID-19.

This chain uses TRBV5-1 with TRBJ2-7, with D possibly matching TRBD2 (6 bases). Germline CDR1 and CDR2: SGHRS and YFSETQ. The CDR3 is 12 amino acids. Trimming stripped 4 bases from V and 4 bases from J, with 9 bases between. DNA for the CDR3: TGCGCCAGCAGCCCGAGCGGGTACGAGCAGTACTTC. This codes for CASSPSGYEQYF.

CDR3 in DNA: TGTGCCAGCAGCTCCTGGGGGGAAGATACGCAGTATTTT. Translating gives CASSSWGEDTQYF. The chain combines TRBV5-5 with TRBJ2-3; perhaps TRBD2 as D (6 bases). Germline CDR1 is SGHKS and CDR2 is YYEKEE (reference sequence). CDR3 length: 13 residues. Deletions cut 3 bases from V and 5 bases from J, with 10 bases between.

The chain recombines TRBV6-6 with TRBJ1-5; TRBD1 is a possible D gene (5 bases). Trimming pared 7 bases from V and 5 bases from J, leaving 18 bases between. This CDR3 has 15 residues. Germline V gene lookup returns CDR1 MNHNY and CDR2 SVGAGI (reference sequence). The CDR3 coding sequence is TGTGCCAGCAACCCGAGTGGTGGACACGATCAGCCCCAGCATTTT. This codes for CASNPSGGHDQPQHF.

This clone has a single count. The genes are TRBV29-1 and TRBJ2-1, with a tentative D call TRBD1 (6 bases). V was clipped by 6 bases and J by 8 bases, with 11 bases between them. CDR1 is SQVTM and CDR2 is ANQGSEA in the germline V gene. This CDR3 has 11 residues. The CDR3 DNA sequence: TGCAGCGTGACAGGTCTCGATGAGCAGTTCTTC. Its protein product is CSVTGLDEQFF.

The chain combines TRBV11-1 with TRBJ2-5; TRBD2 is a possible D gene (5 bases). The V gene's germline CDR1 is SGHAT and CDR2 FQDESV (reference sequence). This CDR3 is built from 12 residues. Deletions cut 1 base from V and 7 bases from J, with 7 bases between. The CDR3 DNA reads TGTGCCAGCAGCTTAGAAGAGGGGACCCAGTACTTC. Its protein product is CASSLEEGTQYF.

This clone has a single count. CDR3 region: CASSISLGGNQPQHF. CDR3 DNA sequence: TGTGCCAGTAGTATATCGCTAGGTGGAAATCAGCCCCAGCATTTT. The chain has TRBV19 and TRBJ1-5; D unresolved. Trimming stripped 2 bases from V and 4 bases from J, with 12 bases between. The CDR3 has 15 amino acids. Germline CDR1 reads LNHDA; CDR2 reads SQIVND (reference sequence).

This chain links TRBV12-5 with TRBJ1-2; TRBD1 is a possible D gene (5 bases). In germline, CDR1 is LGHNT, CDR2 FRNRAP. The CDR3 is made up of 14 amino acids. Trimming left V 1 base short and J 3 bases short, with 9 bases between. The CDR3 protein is CASGLEGLDYGYTF. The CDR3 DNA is TGTGCTAGTGGTTTGGAGGGGCTCGACTATGGCTACACCTTC. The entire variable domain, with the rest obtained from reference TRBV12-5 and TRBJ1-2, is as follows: DARVTQTPRHKVTEMGQEVTMRCQPILGHNTVFWYRQTMMQGLELLAYFRNRAPLDDSGMPKDRFSAEMPDATLATLKIQPSEPRDSAVYFCASGLEGLDYGYTFGSGTRLTVV.

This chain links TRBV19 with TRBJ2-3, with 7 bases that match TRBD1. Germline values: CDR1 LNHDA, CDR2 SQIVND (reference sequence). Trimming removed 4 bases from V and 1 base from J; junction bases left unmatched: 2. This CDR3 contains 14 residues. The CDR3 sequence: CASSTGTGTDTQYF. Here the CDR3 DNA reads TGTGCCAGTAGTACGGGGACAGGCACAGATACGCAGTATTTT.

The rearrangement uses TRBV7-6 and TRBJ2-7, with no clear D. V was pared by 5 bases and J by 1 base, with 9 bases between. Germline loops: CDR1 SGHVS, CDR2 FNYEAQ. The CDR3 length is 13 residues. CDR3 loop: CASSPRYSYEQYF. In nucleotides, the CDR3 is TGTGCCAGCAGCCCTAGGTATTCCTACGAGCAGTACTTC.

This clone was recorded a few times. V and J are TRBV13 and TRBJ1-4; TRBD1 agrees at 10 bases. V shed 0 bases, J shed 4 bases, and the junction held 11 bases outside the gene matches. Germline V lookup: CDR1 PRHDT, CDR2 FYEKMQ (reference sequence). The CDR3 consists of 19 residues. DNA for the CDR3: TGTGCCAGCAGCTTAGGAGTGCTGGGACAGGGGCGTATTAATGAAAAACTGTTTTTT. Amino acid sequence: CASSLGVLGQGRINEKLFF.

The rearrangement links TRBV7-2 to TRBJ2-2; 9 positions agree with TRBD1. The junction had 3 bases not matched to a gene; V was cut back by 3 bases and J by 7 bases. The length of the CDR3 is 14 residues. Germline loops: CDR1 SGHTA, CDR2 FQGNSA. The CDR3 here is CASSLGQGIGELFF. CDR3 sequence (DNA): TGTGCCAGCAGCTTGGGACAGGGTATCGGGGAGCTGTTTTTT.

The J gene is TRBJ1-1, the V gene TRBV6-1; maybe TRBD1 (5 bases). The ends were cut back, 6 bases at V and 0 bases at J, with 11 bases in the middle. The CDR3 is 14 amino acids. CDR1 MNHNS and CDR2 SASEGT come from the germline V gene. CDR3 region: CASRSGYMNTEAFF. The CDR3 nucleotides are TGTGCCAGCAGGTCAGGGTACATGAACACTGAAGCTTTCTTT.

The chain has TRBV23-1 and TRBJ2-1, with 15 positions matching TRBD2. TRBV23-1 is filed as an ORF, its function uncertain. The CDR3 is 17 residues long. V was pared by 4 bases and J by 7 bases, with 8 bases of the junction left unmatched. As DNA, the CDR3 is TGCGCCAGCAGTCTTTCCGGACTAGCGGGGGGGGTGAATGAGCAGTTCTTC. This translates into CASSLSGLAGGVNEQFF.

DNA for the CDR3: TGTGCCTGGAGTGTAGGGAGGAACACTGAAGCTTTCTTT. It specifies CAWSVGRNTEAFF. This chain links TRBV30 with TRBJ1-1; no clear D gene. The germline V gene encodes CDR1 GTSNPN and CDR2 SVGIG (reference sequence). V was shortened by 0 bases and J by 1 base, with 6 bases between the two germline ends. The CDR3 totals 13 residues.

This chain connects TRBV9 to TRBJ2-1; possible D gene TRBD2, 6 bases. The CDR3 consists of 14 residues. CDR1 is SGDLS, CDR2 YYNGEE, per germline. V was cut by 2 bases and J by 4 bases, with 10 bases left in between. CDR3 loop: CASSVGTSYNEQFF. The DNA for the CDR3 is TGTGCCAGCAGCGTGGGGACTTCTTACAATGAGCAGTTCTTC.

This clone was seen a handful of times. The CDR3 region has the DNA TGTGCCAACGGGACAGCGGTCTCTGGAAACACCATATATTTT. As protein: CANGTAVSGNTIYF. The chain has TRBV19 and TRBJ1-3; the match to TRBD1 covers 7 bases. The junction had 6 bases not matched to a gene; V was cut back by 10 bases and J by 0 bases. The CDR3 runs to 14 residues. Germline-derived CDR1 and CDR2 are LNHDA and SQIVND (reference sequence).

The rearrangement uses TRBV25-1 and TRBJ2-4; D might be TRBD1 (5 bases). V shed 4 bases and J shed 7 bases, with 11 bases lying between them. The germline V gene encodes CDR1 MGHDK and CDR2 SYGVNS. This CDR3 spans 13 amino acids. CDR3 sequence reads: CASSGQGFNIQYF. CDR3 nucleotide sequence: TGTGCCAGCAGTGGCCAGGGTTTTAACATTCAGTACTTC.

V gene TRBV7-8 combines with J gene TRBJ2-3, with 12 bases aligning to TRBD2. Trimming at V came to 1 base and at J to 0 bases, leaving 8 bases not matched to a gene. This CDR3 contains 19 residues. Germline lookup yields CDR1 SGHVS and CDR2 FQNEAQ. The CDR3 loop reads CASSLEGSGLAGSTDTQYF. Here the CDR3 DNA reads TGTGCCAGCAGCTTAGAGGGGTCAGGACTAGCGGGGAGCACAGATACGCAGTATTTT.

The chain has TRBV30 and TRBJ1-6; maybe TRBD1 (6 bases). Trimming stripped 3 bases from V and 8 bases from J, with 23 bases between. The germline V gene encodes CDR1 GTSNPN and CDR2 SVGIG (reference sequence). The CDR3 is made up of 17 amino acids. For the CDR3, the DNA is TGTGCCTGGAGCCTAGCTGAATACAGGGCCGGTTATTCACCCCTCCACTTT. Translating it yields CAWSLAEYRAGYSPLHF.

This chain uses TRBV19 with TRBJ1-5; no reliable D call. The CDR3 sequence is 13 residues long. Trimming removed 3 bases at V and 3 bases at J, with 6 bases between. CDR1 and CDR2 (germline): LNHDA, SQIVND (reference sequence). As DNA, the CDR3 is TGTGCCAGTAGTATTCGGGACAATCAGCCCCAGCATTTT. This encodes CASSIRDNQPQHF.

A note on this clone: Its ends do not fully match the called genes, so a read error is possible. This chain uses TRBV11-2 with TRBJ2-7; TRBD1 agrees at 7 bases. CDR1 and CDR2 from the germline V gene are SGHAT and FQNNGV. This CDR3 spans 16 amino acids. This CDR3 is CASSLETWTGNYEQYF. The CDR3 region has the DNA TGTGCCAGCAGCCTAGAGACTTGGACAGGCAACTACGAGCAGTACTTC.

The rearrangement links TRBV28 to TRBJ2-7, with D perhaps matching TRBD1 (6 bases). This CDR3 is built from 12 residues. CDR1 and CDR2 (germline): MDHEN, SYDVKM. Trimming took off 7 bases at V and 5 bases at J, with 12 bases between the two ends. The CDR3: CASMGQPNEQYF. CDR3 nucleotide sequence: TGTGCCAGCATGGGACAACCAAACGAGCAGTACTTC. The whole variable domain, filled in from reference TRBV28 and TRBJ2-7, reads DVKVTQSSRYLVKRTGEKVFLECVQDMDHENMFWYRQDPGLGLRLIYFSYDVKMKEKGDIPEGYSVSREKKERFSLILESASTNQTSMYLCASMGQPNEQYFGPGTRLTVT.

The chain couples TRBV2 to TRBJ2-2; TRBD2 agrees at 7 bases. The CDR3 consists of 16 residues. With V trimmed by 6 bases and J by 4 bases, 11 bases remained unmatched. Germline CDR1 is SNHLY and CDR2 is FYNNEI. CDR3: CASSRTRPDSTGELFF. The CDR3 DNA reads TGTGCCAGCAGCCGGACTAGGCCTGATAGCACCGGGGAGCTGTTTTTT.